A selection of T cell receptor beta chains follows, all from one sample in a study of T cells in Graves' hyperthyroidism and ophthalmopathy. One entry per CDR3 protein results from TCRdb running MiXCR on the multiplex PCR reads. Of fewer than 400,000 distinct CDR3 sequences in the sample, more than 13% were seen once. Sequencing was done on a sample of blood. These receptor sequences come from a man aged 50-60 years with Graves' ophthalmopathy. Both conserved end residues are part of each CDR3. The order of the fields is clone size, J gene, V gene, D gene, CDR3 protein, CDR3 DNA. A D gene is named only where the DNA matches it firmly. Only part of the rows carry a size: once, few, many, or a class if the clone is expanded.

many TRBJ2-5 TRBV20-1 . CSAPGRTQETQYF TGCAGTGCCCCGGGCAGGACCCAAGAGACCCAGTACTTC
many TRBJ1-1 TRBV15 . CATSPNRGKNTEAFF TGTGCCACCAGCCCTAATAGGGGGAAGAACACTGAAGCTTTCTTT
few TRBJ2-2 TRBV18 . CASSPSPGLSNTGELFF TGTGCCAGCTCGCCTTCCCCGGGACTCTCAAACACCGGGGAGCTGTTTTTT
many TRBJ2-3 TRBV3-1 . CASSQGLSTDTQYF TGTGCCAGCAGCCAAGGTTTGAGCACAGATACGCAGTATTTT
many TRBJ2-2 TRBV7-8 . CASSLAAEGGELFF TGTGCCAGCAGCTTAGCTGCGGAGGGCGGGGAGCTGTTTTTT
. TRBJ1-3 TRBV18 . CASSPETASFSGNTIYF TGTGCCAGCTCACCAGAGACAGCGAGTTTCTCTGGAAACACCATATATTTT
many TRBJ2-3 TRBV5-8 TRBD2 CASSQKREGTDTQYF TGTGCCAGCAGCCAAAAGCGGGAGGGAACAGATACGCAGTATTTT
. TRBJ1-1 TRBV7-6 TRBD1 CASRDTDRGHTEAFF TGTGCCAGCAGAGACACAGACAGGGGGCACACTGAAGCTTTCTTT
. TRBJ2-3 TRBV20-1 TRBD2 CSARPGLAVYTDTQYF TGCAGTGCTAGACCCGGACTAGCGGTATACACAGATACGCAGTATTTT
many TRBJ1-4 TRBV11-2 . CASSLGQVGRRLFF TGTGCCAGCAGCTTAGGGCAGGTCGGGCGTCGACTGTTTTTT
many TRBJ2-3 TRBV20-1 TRBD2 CSASGPSGREHTDTQYF TGCAGTGCTAGTGGGCCTAGCGGGAGGGAACACACAGATACGCAGTATTTT
many TRBJ2-1 TRBV6-1 TRBD2 CASSELLAGTSYNEQFF TGTGCCAGCAGTGAATTACTAGCGGGAACATCCTACAATGAGCAGTTCTTC
. TRBJ2-3 TRBV30 . CAWNHRDTDTQYF TGTGCCTGGAATCACCGGGACACAGATACGCAGTATTTT
few TRBJ2-2 TRBV11-2 TRBD2 CASSPGGVDTGELFF TGTGCCAGCAGCCCGGGGGGGGTAGACACCGGGGAGCTGTTTTTT
many TRBJ2-7 TRBV4-1 . CASSPSPSSIYEQYF TGCGCCAGCAGCCCCTCCCCTAGTTCCATCTACGAGCAGTACTTC
many TRBJ2-7 TRBV7-6 . CASSLDQEGYEQYF TGTGCCAGCAGCTTAGATCAGGAGGGCTACGAGCAGTACTTC
few TRBJ2-7 TRBV5-1 TRBD2 CASSPAGLARTEQYF TGCGCCAGCAGTCCCGCGGGACTAGCGAGGACCGAGCAGTACTTC
few TRBJ1-5 TRBV4-1 . CASSQEVTQGARNQPQHF TGCGCCAGCAGCCAAGAAGTTACCCAGGGCGCCCGCAATCAGCCCCAGCATTTT
many TRBJ2-1 TRBV18 . CASSRDSYNEQFF TGTGCCAGCTCACGTGACAGCTACAATGAGCAGTTCTTC
many TRBJ2-3 TRBV2 TRBD2 CASNRLAGGANTQYF TGTGCCAGCAATCGACTAGCGGGGGGTGCTAATACGCAGTATTTT
few TRBJ2-1 TRBV6-1 . CASWPPVGPKTKSSYNEQFF TGTGCCAGCTGGCCGCCCGTGGGACCAAAAACGAAGAGCTCCTACAATGAGCAGTTCTTC
. TRBJ2-1 TRBV29-1 . CSVEQGTEQFF TGCAGCGTGGAGCAGGGAACTGAGCAGTTCTTC
. TRBJ2-3 TRBV29-1 . CSGQTTDTQYF TGCAGCGGTCAGACCACAGATACGCAGTATTTT
many TRBJ2-7 TRBV25-1 TRBD2 CASSDGLAQTYEQYF TGTGCCAGCAGTGACGGACTAGCACAAACCTACGAGCAGTACTTC
. TRBJ2-1 TRBV6-1 TRBD2 CASSLQRENHYNEQFF TGTGCCAGCAGTCTTCAGCGGGAAAACCACTACAATGAGCAGTTCTTC
. TRBJ2-1 TRBV7-8 TRBD2 CASSLAPGLAGGEYNEQFF TGTGCCAGCAGCTTGGCCCCGGGACTAGCTGGGGGGGAATACAATGAGCAGTTCTTC
many TRBJ2-1 TRBV28 . CASSLVLAVNEQFF TGTGCCAGCAGTTTAGTTTTAGCGGTGAATGAGCAGTTCTTC
many TRBJ2-4 TRBV2 TRBD1 CASSETGMRNIQYF TGTGCCAGCAGTGAGACAGGGATGAGAAACATTCAGTACTTC
. TRBJ2-2 TRBV12-3/TRBV12-4 TRBD2 CASSRGTSGRATGELFF TGTGCCAGCAGTCGGGGGACTAGCGGGAGGGCCACCGGGGAGCTGTTTTTT
few TRBJ2-3 TRBV19 . CASSIGTANTDTQYF TGTGCCAGTAGTATAGGGACAGCTAACACAGATACGCAGTATTTT
once TRBJ2-2 TRBV10-3 . CAISEGTVGGELFF TGTGCCATCAGTGAGGGAACGGTCGGCGGGGAGCTGTTTTTT
many TRBJ1-5 TRBV20-1 . CSARGSFNQPQHF TGCAGTGCTAGAGGATCCTTCAATCAGCCCCAGCATTTT
many TRBJ2-7 TRBV5-1 . CASSLAVGSSYEQYF TGCGCCAGCAGCTTGGCCGTCGGCAGTTCCTACGAGCAGTACTTC
few TRBJ2-3 TRBV6-1 . CASRETTGLLTDTQYF TGTGCCAGCAGGGAAACTACAGGGCTACTCACAGATACGCAGTATTTT
. TRBJ2-5 TRBV27 TRBD2 CARSWAGEETQYF TGTGCCAGAAGTTGGGCGGGAGAAGAGACCCAGTACTTC
. TRBJ2-1 TRBV11-2 TRBD2 CASTPDLGTSRFF TGTGCCAGCACCCCCGATCTTGGGACTAGCCGGTTCTTC
many TRBJ2-1 TRBV2 TRBD2 CASRERLAGSYNEQFF TGTGCCAGCAGGGAACGACTAGCGGGATCCTACAATGAGCAGTTCTTC
few TRBJ1-4 TRBV19 . CASSIVQNEKLFF TGTGCCAGTAGTATAGTACAGAATGAAAAACTGTTTTTT
few TRBJ2-1 TRBV6-5 . CASSYSMRGQFF TGTGCCAGCAGTTACTCGATGCGTGGGCAGTTCTTC
many TRBJ1-1 TRBV28 . CASSPTGGPGNTEAFF TGTGCCAGCAGTCCGACAGGCGGGCCGGGCAACACTGAAGCTTTCTTT
many TRBJ2-1 TRBV30 TRBD2 CAWNLGGSGQDEQFF TGTGCCTGGAACCTGGGCGGGAGTGGTCAAGATGAGCAGTTCTTC
. TRBJ2-1 TRBV2 . CASSVGVYNEQFF TGTGCCAGCAGTGTTGGAGTTTACAATGAGCAGTTCTTC
many TRBJ2-5 TRBV11-2 . CASSAGPRETQYF TGTGCCAGCAGCGCGGGACCCCGGGAGACCCAGTACTTC
many TRBJ2-4 TRBV20-1 . CSAYGAKNIQYF TGCAGTGCTTACGGAGCCAAAAACATTCAGTACTTC
many TRBJ1-5 TRBV5-1 . CASSREGGGNQPQHF TGCGCCAGCAGCAGGGAGGGGGGGGGCAATCAGCCCCAGCATTTT
many TRBJ1-1 TRBV12-3/TRBV12-4 . CASSLGAANTEAFF TGTGCCAGCAGTTTGGGGGCAGCGAACACTGAAGCTTTCTTT